These T cell receptor beta chains were read from a single sample in a study of pediatric ulcerative colitis. Sequencing used immunoSEQ multiplex PCR; TCRdb keeps in-frame clones, though not all of them. The table has 30,000 to 45,000 clones, over 65% seen once; the top ten hold roughly 23%. The specimen sequenced was blood. Receptors were obtained from a girl aged 5-17 years with moderate ulcerative colitis. Both conserved end residues are part of each CDR3. A D gene is named only where the DNA matches it firmly. Where a row states a size, it is once, few, many or the class of an expanded clone; other rows omit it.

j_call	clone_size	d_call	v_call	cdr3_nt	cdr3_aa
TRBJ2-2	.	.	TRBV7-6	TGTGCCAGCAGCTTAGAAGCGGATCCCACCGGGGAGCTGTTTTTT	CASSLEADPTGELFF
TRBJ2-3	.	.	TRBV4-1	TGCGCCAGCAGCCAGGGGACTGCCTCCCCGGATACGCAGTATTTT	CASSQGTASPDTQYF
TRBJ1-1	.	.	TRBV6-5	TGTGCCAGCAGTTACATTGAAGCTTTCTTT	CASSYIEAFF
TRBJ2-5	.	TRBD2	TRBV7-2	TGTGCCAGCAGCTTAGACGCGGGGGGCCCCCACTTC	CASSLDAGGPHF
TRBJ2-1	.	.	TRBV10-1	TGCGCCAGCAGTCCCGGAGGAGGAACGAATTACAATGAGCAGTTCTTC	CASSPGGGTNYNEQFF
TRBJ2-7	once	.	TRBV6-4	TGTGCCAGCAGTGACACGAGGGGCCCACGACCCTACGAGCAGTACTTC	CASSDTRGPRPYEQYF
TRBJ1-2	few	.	TRBV18	TGTGCCAGCTCACTCGGGACCGAGATCTATGGCTACACCTTC	CASSLGTEIYGYTF
TRBJ2-5	.	.	TRBV28	TGTGCCAGCAGCTACCGAGGGGGGAGGGAGACCCAGTACTTC	CASSYRGGRETQYF
TRBJ2-7	.	.	TRBV23-1	TGCGCCAGCAGTCACCAGGACAGCGCCTACGAGCAGTACTTC	CASSHQDSAYEQYF
TRBJ2-6	few	.	TRBV10-3	TGTGCCATCAGTGAATTCAAAGGGGCGAACTCTGCTGGGGCCAACGTCCTGACTTTC	CAISEFKGANSAGANVLTF
TRBJ2-7	.	TRBD1	TRBV14	TGTGCCAGCAGCCTAGGACAGGGAACCTACGAGCAGTACTTC	CASSLGQGTYEQYF
TRBJ2-3	.	.	TRBV9	TGTGCCAGCAGCGTAGTCAGAAGCACAGATACGCAGTATTTT	CASSVVRSTDTQYF